These 14 T cell receptor beta chains share one sample of origin, sequenced in a study of T cell responses to AZD1222 COVID-19 vaccine. Repertoires were generated with immunoSEQ multiplex PCR, while TCRdb's copy carries only in-frame clones and drops some. Among about 120,000 clones, 85% to 95% were seen once, and the ten largest hold 2.5% to 3.5%. This specimen consisted of peripheral blood, obtained on day 0 of AZD1222 vaccination. All receptors come from an adult in good health.

The V call is TRBV27, the J call TRBJ2-5; D may be TRBD2 (5 bases). This CDR3 spans 15 amino acids. CDR1 MNHEY and CDR2 SMNVEV come from the germline V gene (reference sequence). Deletions cut 3 bases from V and 5 bases from J, with 16 bases between. The CDR3 spells CASSFVGEPGETQYF. The CDR3 DNA sequence: TGTGCCAGCAGTTTCGTGGGAGAGCCGGGGGAGACCCAGTACTTC.

This chain joins TRBV5-4 and TRBJ1-2, with 9 bases fitting TRBD1. The CDR3 has 14 amino acids. Germline-derived CDR1 and CDR2 are SGHNT and YYREEE (reference sequence). Trimming at V came to 0 bases and at J to 4 bases, leaving 1 base not matched to a gene. The CDR3 is CASSLGDRVYGYTF. The CDR3 bases are TGTGCCAGCAGCTTGGGGGACAGGGTCTATGGCTACACCTTC.

The chain uses TRBV28 and TRBJ2-7, with D possibly TRBD2 on 5 matching bases. CDR1 and CDR2 (germline): MDHEN, SYDVKM. Trimming removed 3 bases from V and 7 bases from J, with 13 bases in between. This CDR3 spans 13 amino acids. The CDR3 DNA reads as TGTGCCAGCAGTTTCTCGGACTTAGAGGAGCAGTACTTC. Its protein is CASSFSDLEEQYF.

The rearrangement links TRBV5-5 to TRBJ2-7, with D perhaps TRBD1 or TRBD2 (5 bases each). This CDR3 has 16 residues. V lost 2 bases and J 0 bases, leaving 15 bases between the germline ends. The germline gives CDR1 SGHKS, CDR2 YYEKEE (reference sequence). The CDR3 DNA is TGTGCCAGCAGCTTTGGACTCACGAGGGGCTCCTACGAGCAGTACTTC. This codes for CASSFGLTRGSYEQYF.

V gene TRBV29-1 combines with J gene TRBJ2-7; D gene uncertain. The V gene lost 2 bases and the J gene lost 3 bases, with 17 bases spanning the gap. Germline lookup yields CDR1 SQVTM and CDR2 ANQGSEA. The CDR3 is 15 residues long. The CDR3 nucleotides are TGCAGCGTTGAATTAGGAAGGGAATCTAACTACGAGCAGTACTTC. Its translation: CSVELGRESNYEQYF.

J is TRBJ2-1 and V is TRBV27; D uncertain. The germline V gene has CDR1 MNHEY and CDR2 SMNVEV (reference sequence). The CDR3 totals 14 residues. V lost 4 bases and J 3 bases, leaving 10 bases between the germline ends. This CDR3 reads CASSSWTGYNEQFF. The CDR3 DNA follows: TGTGCCAGCAGTTCCTGGACGGGCTACAATGAGCAGTTCTTC.

This chain uses TRBV10-3 with TRBJ2-3, with D tentatively TRBD1 or TRBD2 (7 bases each). CDR3 length equals 15 residues. The germline V gene encodes CDR1 ENHRY and CDR2 SYGVKD. Trimming pared 6 bases from V and 4 bases from J, leaving 17 bases between. DNA for the CDR3: TGTGCCATCAGGGAGGGGGCAGGGAGGGCAGATACGCAGTATTTT. Encoded protein: CAIREGAGRADTQYF.

The chain joins TRBV7-2 to TRBJ1-1; TRBD1 agrees at 7 bases. The CDR3 is 15 amino acids. J gave up 4 bases and V 5 bases, and 10 bases lay outside the gene matches. The germline gives CDR1 SGHTA, CDR2 FQGNSA. Here the CDR3 reads CASSLYHRGGTEAFF. CDR3 in DNA: TGTGCCAGCAGCCTATACCACAGGGGAGGCACTGAAGCTTTCTTT.

The chain has TRBV11-3 and TRBJ1-1; no clear D. The CDR3 is 13 amino acids. V was shortened by 3 bases and J by 1 base, with 6 bases between the two germline ends. From germline, CDR1 is SGHNT and CDR2 YENEEA. Here the CDR3 DNA reads TGTGCCAGCAGCTTCGCTCGGAACACTGAAGCTTTCTTT. It is translated as CASSFARNTEAFF.

The chain joins TRBV18 to TRBJ2-7; no clear D gene. V was cut by 4 bases and J by 4 bases, with 8 bases left in between. From germline, CDR1 is KGHSH and CDR2 LQKENI. The CDR3 runs to 12 residues. The CDR3 spells CASSLQRYEQYF. The CDR3 bases are TGTGCCAGCTCACTACAGAGATACGAGCAGTACTTC.

This sequence joins TRBV28 and TRBJ2-5; 8 bases are a match to TRBD1. Germline V CDR1 and CDR2: MDHEN, SYDVKM. The CDR3 is 14 residues long. V was pared by 7 bases and J by 5 bases, with 9 bases of the junction left unmatched. The CDR3 protein is CASTPGRGLETQYF. Here the CDR3 DNA reads TGTGCCAGCACCCCTGGCAGGGGGCTGGAGACCCAGTACTTC.

Only one count was recorded for this clone. The rearrangement links TRBV12-5 to TRBJ2-7; possibly TRBD2 for D (7 bases). The CDR3 covers 15 residues. Looked up from germline, CDR1 is LGHNT and CDR2 is FRNRAP. The ends were cut back, 0 bases at V and 5 bases at J, with 14 bases in the middle. The CDR3 nucleotides read TGTGCTAGTGGTTTGGTACTTGGGGGGGCTAACGAGCAGTACTTC. Residues: CASGLVLGGANEQYF. Full variable domain (rest looked up from reference TRBV12-5 and TRBJ2-7): DARVTQTPRHKVTEMGQEVTMRCQPILGHNTVFWYRQTMMQGLELLAYFRNRAPLDDSGMPKDRFSAEMPDATLATLKIQPSEPRDSAVYFCASGLVLGGANEQYFGPGTRLTVT.

The J gene is TRBJ2-2, the V gene TRBV27; 8 nucleotides match TRBD2. CDR1 MNHEY and CDR2 SMNVEV come from the germline V gene (reference sequence). CDR3 length: 14 residues. V shed 6 bases, J shed 4 bases, and the junction held 4 bases outside the gene matches. The chain's CDR3 is CASRQSGGTGELFF. The CDR3 DNA follows: TGTGCCAGCAGACAGAGCGGGGGCACCGGGGAGCTGTTTTTT.

This clone showed up just once. The chain combines TRBV11-2 with TRBJ2-7; maybe TRBD2 (6 bases). CDR3 length: 16 amino acids. CDR1 SGHAT and CDR2 FQNNGV come from the germline V gene. The V and J ends lost 5 bases and 0 bases respectively, with 17 bases between them. The CDR3 DNA reads as TGTGCCAGCAGCCCACAGGAGCGGGCCTTCTCCTACGAGCAGTACTTC. It translates to CASSPQERAFSYEQYF.